Below, 19 T cell receptor beta chains from the same sample are listed, as sequenced in a study of human T cells and chemical hapten exposure. One entry per CDR3 protein, called by TCRdb with MiXCR from the RACE reads. The sample carries some 110,000 distinct CDR3 sequences, around 12% recorded once. Sample time point: pre-sensitization, week 0. The treatment here: therapeutic diphenylcyclopropenone sensitization with weekly scalp DPC. Specimen: whole blood, collected in connection with sensitization to the hapten diphenylcyclopropenone (DPC). The receptors here all came from a woman aged 45-65 years with alopecia areata. Some clones in this sample may be carry-over from other donors' samples.

This chain uses TRBV28 with TRBJ2-3; D might be TRBD2 (7 bases). CDR1 MDHEN and CDR2 SYDVKM come from the germline V gene. V was cut by 5 bases and J by 5 bases, with 14 bases left in between. This CDR3 is built from 14 residues. The CDR3 nucleotides are TGTGCCAGCAGTGTGGCGGGGGCCAAAGATACGCAGTATTTT. Translating it yields CASSVAGAKDTQYF.

The chain employs TRBV5-1 and TRBJ1-1, with a possible D match to TRBD1 (5 bases). CDR3 size: 12 residues. Germline CDR1 reads SGHRS; CDR2 reads YFSETQ. V gave up 4 bases and J gave up 1 base, with 5 bases separating them. CDR3 sequence (DNA): TGCGCCAGCAGCAGGGGGAACACTGAAGCTTTCTTT. Translation: CASSRGNTEAFF.

This clonotype was observed many times. The rearrangement links TRBV16 to TRBJ1-1; D may be TRBD1 (5 bases). Trimming cost V 0 bases and J 4 bases, with 12 bases left between them. CDR3 length equals 15 residues. Germline V gene lookup returns CDR1 KGHSY and CDR2 FQNENV. In DNA, the CDR3 is TGTGCCAGCAGCCAATCTTCTAGGGGAGGCACTGAAGCTTTCTTT. It specifies CASSQSSRGGTEAFF.

The CDR3 protein is CARQETQYF. In nucleotides, the CDR3 is TGTGCCAGGCAAGAGACCCAGTACTTC. This rearrangement joins TRBV6-4 to TRBJ2-5; no reliable D call. Per the germline V gene, CDR1 is MRHNA and CDR2 is SNTAGT. V was shortened by 9 bases and J by 2 bases, with 1 base between the two germline ends. The CDR3 runs to 9 residues.

This clonotype was recorded many times. V usage is TRBV12-3 or TRBV12-4 and J usage is TRBJ2-3; D ambiguous. Trimming took 7 bases from V and 2 from J, leaving 13 bases between them. The CDR3 length is 14 residues. The CDR3 coding sequence is TGTGCCAGCACTGTAATGGATTTCACAGATACGCAGTATTTT. Encoded protein: CASTVMDFTDTQYF.

Many counts were recorded for this clonotype. The chain combines TRBV7-2 with TRBJ2-5; TRBD2 matches at 7 bases. From germline, CDR1 is SGHTA and CDR2 FQGNSA. This CDR3 is built from 13 residues. Losses at the gene ends were 5 bases for V and 7 bases for J; bases not matched to a gene: 7. The CDR3 sequence is CASSPGLRGTQYF. CDR3 nucleotides: TGTGCCAGCAGCCCGGGACTAAGGGGGACCCAGTACTTC.

This clonotype was found many times. CDR3 in amino acids: CASSQDRGSRYEQYF. The CDR3 DNA is TGCGCCAGCAGCCAAGATCGGGGGTCCCGCTACGAGCAGTACTTC. The chain combines TRBV4-3 with TRBJ2-7; D is possibly TRBD2 (6 bases). CDR1 LGHNA and CDR2 YSLEER come from the germline V gene. This CDR3 spans 15 amino acids. Deletions cut 0 bases from V and 3 bases from J, with 12 bases between.

This clonotype was counted many times. The J gene is TRBJ2-1, the V gene TRBV11-2, with D possibly TRBD2 on 5 matching bases. V was pared by 8 bases and J by 2 bases, with 16 bases between. This CDR3 contains 15 residues. Germline V gene data show CDR1 as SGHAT and CDR2 as FQNNGV. The DNA of the CDR3 is TGTGCCAGCTATCCAAGCGGAGCGACCTACAATGAGCAGTTCTTC. Translated: CASYPSGATYNEQFF.

V is TRBV7-2 and J is TRBJ2-7; D remains unclear. The germline CDR1 and CDR2 sequences are SGHTA and FQGNSA. This CDR3 spans 16 amino acids. Trimming pared 1 base from V and 3 bases from J, leaving 16 bases between. CDR3 protein: CASSLGVGQAYYEQYF. As DNA, the CDR3 is TGTGCCAGCAGCTTAGGGGTCGGGCAGGCGTACTACGAGCAGTACTTC.

Only a few counts were recorded for this clonotype. The V and J genes are TRBV7-9 and TRBJ1-1, with a tentative D call TRBD1 (6 bases). CDR3 length: 14 amino acids. Between the trimmed V and J ends, which lost 2 bases and 6 bases, there was a span of 13 bases. Germline CDR1 reads SEHNR; CDR2 reads FQNEAQ (reference sequence). The CDR3 DNA reads as TGTGCCAGCAGCTTACAGGGGATTCGTGCTGAAGCTTTCTTT. This sequence encodes CASSLQGIRAEAFF.

The rearrangement links TRBV9 to TRBJ1-1; D not certain. The CDR3 is 13 amino acids. V was trimmed by 1 base and J by 8 bases, leaving 12 bases between them. The germline V gene has CDR1 SGDLS and CDR2 YYNGEE. CDR3 region: CASSVSALGEAFF. The CDR3 DNA follows: TGTGCCAGCAGCGTATCAGCCCTGGGCGAAGCTTTCTTT.

This clonotype was seen many times. CDR3 DNA: TGCGCCAGCAGTCCTCGGACAGGCCTGACGAGCAATCAGCCCCAGCATTTT. Translating it yields CASSPRTGLTSNQPQHF. The chain is built from TRBV23-1 and TRBJ1-5; 7 bases match TRBD1. TRBV23-1 belongs to the ORF category, with a function that is uncertain. Trimming cost V 4 bases and J 1 base; bases outside gene matches: 10. The CDR3 length is 17 residues.

J is TRBJ1-5 and V is TRBV2; D may be TRBD1 (5 bases). The V and J ends lost 7 bases and 1 base respectively, with 11 bases between them. Looked up from germline, CDR1 is SNHLY and CDR2 is FYNNEI. The CDR3 runs to 14 residues. The DNA of the CDR3 is TGTGCCAGCAATGGTCGGGGGAGCAATCAGCCCCAGCATTTT. Translation: CASNGRGSNQPQHF.

This clonotype was detected once. The chain employs TRBV12-3 or TRBV12-4 and TRBJ2-2, with TRBD2 matching 7 bases. The V segment lost 7 bases and the J segment 4 bases; nucleotides outside the gene matches: 12. The CDR3 is made up of 16 amino acids. In DNA form, the CDR3 reads TGTGCCAGCATGGCCGCCGGCGGGAGCTCCACCGGGGAGCTGTTTTTT. Residues: CASMAAGGSSTGELFF.

This sequence joins TRBV28 and TRBJ1-5, with 7 bases that match TRBD1. The ends lost 6 bases at V and 0 bases at J; junction bases unmatched: 5. Per the germline V gene, CDR1 is MDHEN and CDR2 is SYDVKM. This CDR3 comprises 15 residues. The CDR3 sequence is CASSLTGSSNQPQHF. The DNA for the CDR3 is TGTGCCAGCAGCCTGACAGGGTCTAGCAATCAGCCCCAGCATTTT.

The sample holds a few counts of this clonotype. V is TRBV7-6 and J is TRBJ2-1; 14 nucleotides agree with TRBD2. Germline V gene data show CDR1 as SGHVS and CDR2 as FNYEAQ. This CDR3 has 15 amino acids. V lost 5 bases and J lost 9; bases outside the gene matches: 6. This chain's CDR3 is CASSQTSGRVGEQFF. The CDR3 DNA follows: TGTGCCAGCAGCCAGACTAGCGGGAGGGTCGGTGAGCAGTTCTTC.

V usage is TRBV7-9 and J usage is TRBJ2-1; D is ambiguous. Germline CDR1 and CDR2: SEHNR and FQNEAQ (reference sequence). This CDR3 has 11 residues. The V end was cut by 6 bases, the J end by 6 bases, with 6 bases between. In nucleotides, the CDR3 is TGTGCCAGCAGGGGCGGCAATGAGCAGTTCTTC. Its translation: CASRGGNEQFF.

This clonotype was seen only a few times. The V gene is TRBV2, the J gene TRBJ2-3; a weak D match, TRBD1 (6 bases). Germline CDR1 reads SNHLY; CDR2 reads FYNNEI. The CDR3 contains 14 residues. Trimming shortened V by 6 bases and J by 4 bases, and 14 bases separated the two germline ends. The CDR3: CASSGQTKADTQYF. The CDR3 DNA follows: TGTGCCAGCAGCGGACAGACCAAAGCAGATACGCAGTATTTT.

The rearrangement joins TRBV4-3 to TRBJ1-6, with D unresolved. Germline V lookup: CDR1 LGHNA, CDR2 YSLEER. The CDR3 spans 16 residues. Trimming left V 0 bases short and J 7 bases short, with 13 bases between. The DNA for the CDR3 is TGCGCCAGCAGCCAAGATCAGTGGGTATCGAATTCACCCCTCCACTTT. Its protein product is CASSQDQWVSNSPLHF.